The entry below describes one T cell receptor (beta chain). These data are taken from a study of blood T cell repertoires in COVID-19. Overall study: COVID-19 samples, acute and convalescent, were from the United States, Italy and Spain.

Data came from immunoSEQ multiplex PCR; TCRdb stores just in-frame clones and leaves some out. The sample contains hundreds of thousands of clones, about 89% of which appear only once. Trimming shortened V by 0 bases and J by 3 bases, and 9 bases separated the two germline ends. CDR3 length: 14 amino acids. Germline CDR1 is MGHRA and CDR2 is YSYEKL. The V gene is TRBV4-1, the J gene TRBJ2-7, with D possibly matching TRBD1 (6 bases). Sequenced material: peripheral blood. The receptor was isolated from a woman in her 30s with acute or convalescent COVID-19. The CDR3 DNA reads TGCGCCAGCAGCCAAGACCCACAGGGCTACGAGCAGTACTTC. Residues: CASSQDPQGYEQYF.